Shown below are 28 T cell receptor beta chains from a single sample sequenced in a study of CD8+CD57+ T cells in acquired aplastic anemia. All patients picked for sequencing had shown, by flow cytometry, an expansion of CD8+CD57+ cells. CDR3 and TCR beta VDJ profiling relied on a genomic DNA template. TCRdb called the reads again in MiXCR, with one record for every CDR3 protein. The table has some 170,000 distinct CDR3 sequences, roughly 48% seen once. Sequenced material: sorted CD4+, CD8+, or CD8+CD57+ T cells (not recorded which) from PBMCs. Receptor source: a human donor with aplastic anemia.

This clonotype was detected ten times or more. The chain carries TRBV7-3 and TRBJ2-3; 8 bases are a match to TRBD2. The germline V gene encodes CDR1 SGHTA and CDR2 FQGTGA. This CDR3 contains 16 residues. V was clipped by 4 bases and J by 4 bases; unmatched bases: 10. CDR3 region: CASSSVAGPLADTQYF. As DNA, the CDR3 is TGTGCCAGCAGCTCCGTAGCGGGGCCCCTCGCAGATACGCAGTATTTT.

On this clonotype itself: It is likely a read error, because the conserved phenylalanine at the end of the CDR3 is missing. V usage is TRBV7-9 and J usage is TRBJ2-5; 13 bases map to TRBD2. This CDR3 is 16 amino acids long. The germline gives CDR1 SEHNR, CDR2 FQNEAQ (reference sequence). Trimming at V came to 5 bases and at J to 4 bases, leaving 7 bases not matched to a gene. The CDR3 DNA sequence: TGTGCCAGCAGCGTCGGAACTAGCGGGGGGGGAGAGACCCAGTACCTC. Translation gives CASSVGTSGGGETQYL.

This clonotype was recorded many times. The CDR3 sequence: CASSQVSGPGELFF. The CDR3 coding sequence is TGCGCCAGCAGCCAAGTATCAGGGCCCGGGGAGCTGTTTTTT. This rearrangement joins TRBV4-1 to TRBJ2-2; TRBD1 is a possible D gene (5 bases). Trimming removed 1 base at V and 6 bases at J, with 9 bases between. The germline gives CDR1 MGHRA, CDR2 YSYEKL. The CDR3 spans 14 residues.

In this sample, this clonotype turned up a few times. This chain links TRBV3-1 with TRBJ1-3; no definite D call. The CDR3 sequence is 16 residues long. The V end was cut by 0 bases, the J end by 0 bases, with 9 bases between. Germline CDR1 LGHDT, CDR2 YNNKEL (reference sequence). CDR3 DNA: TGTGCCAGCAGCCAAGATATCACACGCTCTGGAAACACCATATATTTT. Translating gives CASSQDITRSGNTIYF.

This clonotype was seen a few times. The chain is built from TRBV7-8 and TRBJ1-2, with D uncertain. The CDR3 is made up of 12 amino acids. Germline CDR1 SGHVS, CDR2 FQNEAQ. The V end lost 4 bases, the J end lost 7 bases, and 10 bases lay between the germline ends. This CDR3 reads CASSSPFVGYTF. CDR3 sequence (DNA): TGTGCCAGCAGCTCCCCTTTCGTTGGCTACACCTTC.

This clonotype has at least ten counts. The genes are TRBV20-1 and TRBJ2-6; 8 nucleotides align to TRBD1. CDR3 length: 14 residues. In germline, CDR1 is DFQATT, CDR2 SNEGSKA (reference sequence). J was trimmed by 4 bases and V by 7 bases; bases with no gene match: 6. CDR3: CSGQTGVGANVLTF. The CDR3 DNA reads TGCAGTGGACAGACAGGGGTCGGGGCCAACGTCCTGACTTTC.

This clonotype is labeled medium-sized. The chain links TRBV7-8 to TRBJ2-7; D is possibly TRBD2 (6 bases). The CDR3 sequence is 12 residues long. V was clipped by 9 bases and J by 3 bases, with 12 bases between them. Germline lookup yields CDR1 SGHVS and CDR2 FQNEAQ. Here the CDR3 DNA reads TGTGCCAGTAAGGGACTCCTCTACGAGCAGTACTTC. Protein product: CASKGLLYEQYF.

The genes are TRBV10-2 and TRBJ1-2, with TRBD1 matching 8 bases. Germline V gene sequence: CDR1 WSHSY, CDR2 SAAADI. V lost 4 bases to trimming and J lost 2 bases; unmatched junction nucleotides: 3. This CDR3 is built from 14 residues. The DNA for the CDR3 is TGCGCCAGCAGTGTGACAGGGGACAACTATGGCTACACCTTC. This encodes CASSVTGDNYGYTF.

The CDR3 coding sequence is TGTGCCAGCAGTGTTACGGACACAGATACGCAGTATTTT. Its translation is CASSVTDTDTQYF. J is TRBJ2-3 and V is TRBV2; D gene unclear. V dropped 4 bases and J dropped 2 bases, with 7 bases sitting between them. Germline V lookup: CDR1 SNHLY, CDR2 FYNNEI. The CDR3 extends over 13 amino acids.

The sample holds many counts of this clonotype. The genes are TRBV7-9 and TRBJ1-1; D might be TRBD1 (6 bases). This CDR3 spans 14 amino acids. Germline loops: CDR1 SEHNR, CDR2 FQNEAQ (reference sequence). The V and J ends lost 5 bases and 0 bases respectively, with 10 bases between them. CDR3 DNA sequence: TGTGCCAGCAGCCCCGGACAGATGAACACTGAAGCTTTCTTT. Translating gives CASSPGQMNTEAFF.

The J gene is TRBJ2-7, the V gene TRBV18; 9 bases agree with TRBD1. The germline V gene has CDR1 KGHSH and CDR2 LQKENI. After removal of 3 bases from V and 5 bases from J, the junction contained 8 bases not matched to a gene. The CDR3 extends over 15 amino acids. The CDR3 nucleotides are TGTGCCAGCTCACCGGGGACAGGGAGGTCCCACGAGCAGTACTTC. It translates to CASSPGTGRSHEQYF.

This chain's CDR3 is CASSQALGYGYTF. CDR3 bases: TGTGCCAGCAGTCAAGCCTTGGGCTATGGCTACACCTTC. The chain uses TRBV7-3 and TRBJ1-2; D remains unclear. V shed 6 bases and J shed 4 bases, with 12 bases lying between them. CDR1 and CDR2 (germline): SGHTA, FQGTGA. The CDR3 is 13 residues long.

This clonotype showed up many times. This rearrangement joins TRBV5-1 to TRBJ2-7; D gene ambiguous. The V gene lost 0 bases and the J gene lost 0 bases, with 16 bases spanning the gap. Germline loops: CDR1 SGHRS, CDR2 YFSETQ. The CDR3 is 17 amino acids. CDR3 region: CASSLAPSRMSSYEQYF. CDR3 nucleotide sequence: TGCGCCAGCAGCTTGGCCCCTAGTAGGATGAGCTCCTACGAGCAGTACTTC.

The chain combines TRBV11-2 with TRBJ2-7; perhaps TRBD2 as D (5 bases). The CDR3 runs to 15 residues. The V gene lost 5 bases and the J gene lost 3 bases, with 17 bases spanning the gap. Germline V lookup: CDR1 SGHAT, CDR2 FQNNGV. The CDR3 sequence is CASSLSDGIDYEQYF. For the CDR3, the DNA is TGTGCCAGCAGCCTCAGTGACGGGATTGACTACGAGCAGTACTTC.

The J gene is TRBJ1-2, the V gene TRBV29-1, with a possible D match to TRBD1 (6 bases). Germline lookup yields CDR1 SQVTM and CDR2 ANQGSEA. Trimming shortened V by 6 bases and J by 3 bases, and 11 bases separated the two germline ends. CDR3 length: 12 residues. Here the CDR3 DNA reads TGCAGCGTACAGGGCTACGACTATGGCTACACCTTC. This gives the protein CSVQGYDYGYTF.

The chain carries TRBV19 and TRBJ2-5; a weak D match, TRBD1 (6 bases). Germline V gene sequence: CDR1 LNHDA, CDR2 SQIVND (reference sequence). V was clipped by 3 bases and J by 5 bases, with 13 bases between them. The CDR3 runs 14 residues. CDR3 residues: CASSIWGTMETQYF. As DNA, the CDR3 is TGTGCCAGTAGTATCTGGGGGACAATGGAGACCCAGTACTTC.

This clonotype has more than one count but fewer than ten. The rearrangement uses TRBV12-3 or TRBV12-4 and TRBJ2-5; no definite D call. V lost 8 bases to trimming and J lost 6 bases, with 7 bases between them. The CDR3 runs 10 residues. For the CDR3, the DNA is TGTGCCAGCGCCCACCAGACCCAGTACTTC. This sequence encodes CASAHQTQYF.

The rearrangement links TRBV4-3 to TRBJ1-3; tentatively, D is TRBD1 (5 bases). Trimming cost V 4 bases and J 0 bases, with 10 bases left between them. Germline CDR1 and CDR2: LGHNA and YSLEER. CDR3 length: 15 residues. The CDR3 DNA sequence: TGCGCCAGCAGCCGTCTAGGGGTCTCTGGAAACACCATATATTTT. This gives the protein CASSRLGVSGNTIYF.

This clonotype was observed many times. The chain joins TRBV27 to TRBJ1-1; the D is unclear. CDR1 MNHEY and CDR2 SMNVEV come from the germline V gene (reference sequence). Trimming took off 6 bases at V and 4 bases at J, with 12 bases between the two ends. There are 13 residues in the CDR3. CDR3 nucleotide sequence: TGTGCCAGCAGCCCCGTCGGGTCCACTGAAGCTTTCTTT. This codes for CASSPVGSTEAFF.

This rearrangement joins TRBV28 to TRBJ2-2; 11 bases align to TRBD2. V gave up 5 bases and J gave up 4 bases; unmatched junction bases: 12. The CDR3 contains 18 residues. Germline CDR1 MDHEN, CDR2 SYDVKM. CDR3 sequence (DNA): TGTGCCAGCAGTGAACATAGCGGGGGGGCCTCGCGCACCGGGGAGCTGTTTTTT. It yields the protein CASSEHSGGASRTGELFF.

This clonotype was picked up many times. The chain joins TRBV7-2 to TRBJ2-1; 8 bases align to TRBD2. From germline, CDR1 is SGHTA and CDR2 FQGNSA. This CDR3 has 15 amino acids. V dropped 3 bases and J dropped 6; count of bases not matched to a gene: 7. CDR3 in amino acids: CASSFVGTRINEQFF. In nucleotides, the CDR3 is TGTGCCAGCAGCTTCGTAGGGACTAGGATCAATGAGCAGTTCTTC.

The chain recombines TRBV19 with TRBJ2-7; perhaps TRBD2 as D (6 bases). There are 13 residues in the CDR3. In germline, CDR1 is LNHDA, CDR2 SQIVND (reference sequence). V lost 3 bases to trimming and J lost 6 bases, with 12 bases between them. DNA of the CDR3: TGTGCCAGTAGTATTGCGGGGAGTGGCGAGCAGTACTTC. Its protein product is CASSIAGSGEQYF.

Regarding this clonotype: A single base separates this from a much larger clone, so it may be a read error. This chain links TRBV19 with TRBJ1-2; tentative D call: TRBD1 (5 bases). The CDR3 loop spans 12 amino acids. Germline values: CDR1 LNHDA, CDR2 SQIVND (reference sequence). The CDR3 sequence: CTSSMTEIGYTF. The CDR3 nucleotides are TGTACCAGTAGTATGACAGAGATTGGCTACACCTTC. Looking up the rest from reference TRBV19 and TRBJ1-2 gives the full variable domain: DGGITQSPKYLFRKEGQNVTLSCEQNLNHDAMYWYRQDPGQGLRLIYYSQIVNDFQKGDIAEGYSVSREKKESFPLTVTSAQKNPTAFYLCTSSMTEIGYTFGSGTRLTVV.

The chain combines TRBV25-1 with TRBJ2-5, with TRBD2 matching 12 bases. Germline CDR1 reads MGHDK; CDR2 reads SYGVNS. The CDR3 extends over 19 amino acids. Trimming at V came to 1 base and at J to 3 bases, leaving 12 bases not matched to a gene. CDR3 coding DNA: TGTGCCAGCAGTGAATGGAGACTAGCGGGAGTTAGCCACGAAGAGACCCAGTACTTC. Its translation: CASSEWRLAGVSHEETQYF.

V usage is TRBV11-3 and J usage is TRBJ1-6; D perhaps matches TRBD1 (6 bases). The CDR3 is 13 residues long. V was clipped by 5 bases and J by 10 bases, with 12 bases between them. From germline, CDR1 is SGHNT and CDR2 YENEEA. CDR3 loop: CASSRDISSPLHF. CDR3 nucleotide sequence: TGTGCCAGCAGCCGGGACATCAGCTCACCCCTCCACTTT.

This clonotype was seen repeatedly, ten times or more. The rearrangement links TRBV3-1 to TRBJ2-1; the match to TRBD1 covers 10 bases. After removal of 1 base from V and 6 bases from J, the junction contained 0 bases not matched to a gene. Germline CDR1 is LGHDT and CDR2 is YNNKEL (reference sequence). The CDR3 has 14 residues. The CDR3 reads CASSQGTGGNEQFF. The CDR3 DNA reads TGTGCCAGCAGCCAAGGGACAGGGGGCAATGAGCAGTTCTTC.

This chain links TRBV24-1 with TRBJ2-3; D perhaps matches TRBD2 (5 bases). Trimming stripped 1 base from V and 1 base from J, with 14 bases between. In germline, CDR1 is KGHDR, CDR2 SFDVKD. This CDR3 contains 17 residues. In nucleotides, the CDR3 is TGTGCCACCAGTGATTTTGCCCTCCGGGATGGCACAGATACGCAGTATTTT. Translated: CATSDFALRDGTDTQYF.

The CDR3 loop reads CSDPRGGDTEAFF. The CDR3 DNA reads TGCAGTGACCCCAGGGGTGGGGACACTGAAGCTTTCTTT. The V gene is TRBV20-1, the J gene TRBJ1-1; tentative D call: TRBD1 (6 bases). Germline V CDR1 and CDR2: DFQATT, SNEGSKA (reference sequence). The germline V and J ends were trimmed by 7 bases and 3 bases, with 15 bases remaining between them. The CDR3 length is 13 residues.